The 9 T cell receptor beta chains given below trace back to one sample, sequenced in a study of blood T cell repertoires in COVID-19. The protocol was immunoSEQ multiplex PCR, while the TCRdb copy is restricted to in-frame clones and leaves out a portion. The sample shows around 260,000 clones, roughly nine tenths of them seen only once. The sample taken for sequencing was peripheral blood. These receptor sequences come from a man between 60 and 75 years old who had recovered from COVID-19.

This sequence joins TRBV6-5 and TRBJ1-1; 7 bases align to TRBD1. Germline lookup yields CDR1 MNHEY and CDR2 SVGAGI. With V trimmed by 5 bases and J by 6 bases, 9 bases remained unmatched. The CDR3 is 14 residues long. The CDR3 is CASSPTMTGSEAFF. CDR3 coding DNA: TGTGCCAGCAGTCCCACTATGACAGGGTCTGAAGCTTTCTTT.

This chain uses TRBV4-2 with TRBJ2-7; no definite D call. The germline V and J ends were trimmed by 0 bases and 6 bases, with 15 bases remaining between them. This CDR3 has 15 amino acids. Germline V gene data show CDR1 as LGHNA and CDR2 as YNFKEQ. Here the CDR3 DNA reads TGTGCCAGCAGCCAAGATGGTCTAATCTCGGGCGAGCAGTACTTC. This sequence encodes CASSQDGLISGEQYF.

This clone was observed a single time. The V gene is TRBV11-2, the J gene TRBJ2-1; 7 nucleotides agree with TRBD2. The CDR3 spans 16 residues. Losses at the gene ends were 1 base for V and 2 bases for J; bases not matched to a gene: 5. Germline V gene sequence: CDR1 SGHAT, CDR2 FQNNGV. DNA for the CDR3: TGTGCCAGCAGCTTAGTTGCCAGCGGGGCCTACAATGAGCAGTTCTTC. Amino acids: CASSLVASGAYNEQFF.

V is TRBV7-3 and J is TRBJ2-3; D unresolved. The length of the CDR3 is 14 residues. V shed 2 bases and J shed 5 bases, with 11 bases lying between them. Germline-derived CDR1 and CDR2 are SGHTA and FQGTGA. CDR3: CASSLYPRIDTQYF. Here the CDR3 DNA reads TGTGCCAGCAGCTTATACCCTAGAATAGATACGCAGTATTTT.

The gene calls are TRBV4-2 and TRBJ1-5; TRBD1 might be the D (5 bases). CDR3 size: 15 residues. V dropped 0 bases and J dropped 6 bases, with 12 bases sitting between them. In germline, CDR1 is LGHNA, CDR2 YNFKEQ. The chain's CDR3 is CASSQDLQGTQPQHF. The CDR3 region has the DNA TGTGCCAGCAGCCAAGATCTCCAGGGAACTCAGCCCCAGCATTTT.

V gene TRBV10-2 combines with J gene TRBJ2-4, with 9 bases lining up with TRBD1. Germline V gene sequence: CDR1 WSHSY, CDR2 SAAADI. This CDR3 is 16 amino acids long. J lost 3 bases, V lost 4 bases, and 7 bases had no gene match. CDR3 nucleotides: TGCGCCAGCAGTGGGGGACAGGGAATCGGCAAAAACATTCAGTACTTC. This sequence encodes CASSGGQGIGKNIQYF.

This chain joins TRBV6-5 and TRBJ1-3, with D possibly being TRBD1 (5 bases). The CDR3 is 15 amino acids. The V and J ends lost 5 bases and 3 bases respectively, with 14 bases between them. From germline, CDR1 is MNHEY and CDR2 SVGAGI. The CDR3 bases are TGTGCCAGCAGTAAACTCCAGGGCGGTGGAAACACCATATATTTT. Amino acids: CASSKLQGGGNTIYF.

The V and J genes are TRBV7-2 and TRBJ1-2; 7 bases are shared with TRBD1. CDR3 length equals 16 residues. Germline V gives CDR1 SGHTA, CDR2 FQGNSA. V dropped 3 bases and J dropped 8; count of bases not matched to a gene: 15. DNA for the CDR3: TGTGCCAGCAGCTTGCGGGAGGGGGCGTTCCGGGGAGGCTACACCTTC. The encoded protein is CASSLREGAFRGGYTF.

V and J are TRBV6-2 or TRBV6-3 and TRBJ1-5; D ambiguous. CDR1 is MNHEY, CDR2 SVGEGT, per germline. CDR3 length: 16 residues. Trimming removed 2 bases at V and 0 bases at J, with 11 bases between. The CDR3 nucleotides read TGTGCCAGCAGTTACCCGGGTACTCTTAGCAATCAGCCCCAGCATTTT. Amino acids: CASSYPGTLSNQPQHF.